This T cell receptor beta chain was identified during a study of cytomegalovirus exposure and HLA in healthy donors. General observations from the study: Rare sequences made up most TCRs, while some public TCRs were found in many donors. A previous analysis found most TCR beta V segments productive roughly 87% or roughly 30% of the time. Further analysis was carried out later, and it showed several of the most significant clusters appearing linked to common viral pathogens. Some V segments could not be told apart, so they were left out, TRBV6-2 and TRBV6-3 among them.

PCR employed 60 Vbeta and 13 Jbeta primers. TCRdb's table, derived via immunoSEQ multiplex PCR, lists solely in-frame clones and lacks some. The sample lists approximately 120,000 clones, 74% occurring once. Remarks on this clone: The antigen is unknown.

V lost 4 bases and J lost 2, with 11 bases in between. The V gene's germline CDR1 is MNHEY and CDR2 SMNVEV (reference sequence). This CDR3 has 14 residues. Sequencing was done on a sample of PBMCs. The origin of this receptor is a woman aged 45-59 years in good health and CMV-seropositive. This chain connects TRBV27 to TRBJ2-5; D not certain. The chain's CDR3 is CASSSAAPQETQYF. CDR3 nucleotides: TGTGCCAGCAGTTCAGCAGCGCCACAAGAGACCCAGTACTTC.